This TCR beta chain was sequenced for a study of blood T cells in healthy people across ages. V was pared by 0 bases and J by 4 bases, with 10 bases between. Germline-derived CDR1 and CDR2 are SGHKS and YYEKEE (reference sequence). There are 14 residues in the CDR3. General study results and limits: Donors of long life had a larger count of naive CD4+ cells and greater diversity than aged donors.

This clonotype was seen only a few times. The antigen is unknown. The authors extracted at least 5 micrograms of total RNA per sample. A second PCR of roughly 7 to 11 cycles used a sample-barcoded 5' primer and a J-beta primer mix. All samples yielded 2.5 million or more CDR3-containing paired-end reads. TCRdb re-analysed the 5' RACE reads in MiXCR, keeping a single row per CDR3 protein. The sample holds 650,000 to 800,000 distinct CDR3 sequences, under 45% seen once. This chain connects TRBV5-5 to TRBJ1-2; D call uncertain. The source is a man aged 60 to 75 in good health. Sequenced sample: blood. In nucleotides, the CDR3 is TGTGCCAGCAGCTTGGGGGATGGGTCCTATGGCTACACCTTC. Amino acids: CASSLGDGSYGYTF. The entire variable domain, with the rest obtained from reference TRBV5-5 and TRBJ1-2, is as follows: DAGVTQSPTHLIKTRGQQVTLRCSPISGHKSVSWYQQVLGQGPQFIFQYYEKEERGRGNFPDRFSARQFPNYSSELNVNALLLGDSALYLCASSLGDGSYGYTFGSGTRLTVV.